This T cell receptor beta chain was profiled in a study of tumor-infiltrating lymphocytes in primary liver carcinoma. Regarding the study as a whole: Merely about 8-25% of top clones occurred in all five tumor regions. The study found a significantly higher top-250-clone fraction in tumors than in blood (p = 0.039).

Both RNA and DNA were isolated together from around 18-30 mg of bulk tissue that had not been sorted. Subjects presented with primary liver carcinoma managed by surgical resection. Patients had chronic HBV infection and were treatment-naive. Notes on this clonotype: Antigen unknown. One end of the junction fails to match germline, which may point to a read error.

From germline, CDR1 is LNHDA and CDR2 SQIVND (reference sequence). The CDR3 has 16 amino acids. The researchers produced TCR beta cDNA from 400 to 650 ng total RNA with a constant-region primer. Slightly modified ARM-PCR, run as three nested multiplex PCR rounds, produced the TCR beta libraries. TRBV1-TRBV30 forward primers and a C-beta reverse primer were used in the first two PCR rounds, which each ran for about 11 cycles. TCRdb re-analysed the multiplex PCR reads in MiXCR, keeping a single row per CDR3 protein. This table holds roughly 190,000 distinct CDR3 sequences, 85% found once. The sequence was collected from a middle-aged man with primary liver carcinoma and hepatitis B virus infection. Sequenced sample: tumor tissue from primary liver carcinoma. J is TRBJ2-1 and V is TRBV19, with 11 bases matching TRBD2. The CDR3 spells CTTTRLAGGRGNEQSF. The CDR3 DNA sequence: TGTACCACTACGCGGCTAGCGGGAGGTCGGGGCAATGAGCAGTCCTTC.